This TCR beta chain comes out of a study of OX40 agonist ivuxolimab in advanced cancers. General study points: Among the least clonally expanded were partial responders at 0.1-3.0 mg/kg. Averaged across samples, CD8+ T cells carried more expanded clones than CD4+ did.

CDR3 length: 15 amino acids. In germline, CDR1 is GTSNPN, CDR2 SVGIG (reference sequence). Trimming cost V 2 bases and J 0 bases; bases outside gene matches: 4. Blood sampling took place at baseline, cycle 4 day 1, and cycle 7 day 1. A remark on this clone: As yet, its antigen is unknown. In the same sample, other DNA sequences code for this CDR3.

This table comes from immunoSEQ multiplex PCR, and its TCRdb copy is limited to in-frame clones, with some not included. Here the sample spans about 66,000 clones, 83% being singletons. The chain links TRBV30 to TRBJ1-3, with 7 nucleotides matching TRBD1. The sample in question was CD4+ or CD8+ T cells sorted from blood, obtained in a trial of the OX40 agonist ivuxolimab. The receptor was derived from an adult with an advanced solid tumor such as melanoma, head and neck, liver or kidney cancer. The CDR3 loop is CAWSRDSGSGNTIYF. CDR3 DNA sequence: TGTGCCTGGAGTCGGGACAGCGGCTCTGGAAACACCATATATTTT.